This T cell receptor (beta chain) is drawn from a study of hypomethylating agent response in myelodysplastic syndrome. For the study at large: With a mean age of around 77 +/- 6.3 years, patients were most commonly cytogenetically diploid.

Clones were sequenced by immunoSEQ multiplex PCR, and TCRdb holds only the in-frame ones, with some missing. The table has some 9,300 clones, 83% seen once. CDR3 size: 14 residues. J lost 3 bases, V lost 1 base, and 2 bases had no gene match. Looked up from germline, CDR1 is SQVTM and CDR2 is ANQGSEA. This TCR derives from a human donor with myelodysplastic syndrome. Here the sequenced sample was bone marrow, taken before or after starting hypomethylating agent treatment for myelodysplastic syndrome (not recorded which). The gene calls are TRBV29-1 and TRBJ2-1, with 8 bases lining up with TRBD2. The CDR3 here is CSVEGTSIYNEQFF. DNA of the CDR3: TGCAGCGTTGAAGGGACTAGCATCTACAATGAGCAGTTCTTC.